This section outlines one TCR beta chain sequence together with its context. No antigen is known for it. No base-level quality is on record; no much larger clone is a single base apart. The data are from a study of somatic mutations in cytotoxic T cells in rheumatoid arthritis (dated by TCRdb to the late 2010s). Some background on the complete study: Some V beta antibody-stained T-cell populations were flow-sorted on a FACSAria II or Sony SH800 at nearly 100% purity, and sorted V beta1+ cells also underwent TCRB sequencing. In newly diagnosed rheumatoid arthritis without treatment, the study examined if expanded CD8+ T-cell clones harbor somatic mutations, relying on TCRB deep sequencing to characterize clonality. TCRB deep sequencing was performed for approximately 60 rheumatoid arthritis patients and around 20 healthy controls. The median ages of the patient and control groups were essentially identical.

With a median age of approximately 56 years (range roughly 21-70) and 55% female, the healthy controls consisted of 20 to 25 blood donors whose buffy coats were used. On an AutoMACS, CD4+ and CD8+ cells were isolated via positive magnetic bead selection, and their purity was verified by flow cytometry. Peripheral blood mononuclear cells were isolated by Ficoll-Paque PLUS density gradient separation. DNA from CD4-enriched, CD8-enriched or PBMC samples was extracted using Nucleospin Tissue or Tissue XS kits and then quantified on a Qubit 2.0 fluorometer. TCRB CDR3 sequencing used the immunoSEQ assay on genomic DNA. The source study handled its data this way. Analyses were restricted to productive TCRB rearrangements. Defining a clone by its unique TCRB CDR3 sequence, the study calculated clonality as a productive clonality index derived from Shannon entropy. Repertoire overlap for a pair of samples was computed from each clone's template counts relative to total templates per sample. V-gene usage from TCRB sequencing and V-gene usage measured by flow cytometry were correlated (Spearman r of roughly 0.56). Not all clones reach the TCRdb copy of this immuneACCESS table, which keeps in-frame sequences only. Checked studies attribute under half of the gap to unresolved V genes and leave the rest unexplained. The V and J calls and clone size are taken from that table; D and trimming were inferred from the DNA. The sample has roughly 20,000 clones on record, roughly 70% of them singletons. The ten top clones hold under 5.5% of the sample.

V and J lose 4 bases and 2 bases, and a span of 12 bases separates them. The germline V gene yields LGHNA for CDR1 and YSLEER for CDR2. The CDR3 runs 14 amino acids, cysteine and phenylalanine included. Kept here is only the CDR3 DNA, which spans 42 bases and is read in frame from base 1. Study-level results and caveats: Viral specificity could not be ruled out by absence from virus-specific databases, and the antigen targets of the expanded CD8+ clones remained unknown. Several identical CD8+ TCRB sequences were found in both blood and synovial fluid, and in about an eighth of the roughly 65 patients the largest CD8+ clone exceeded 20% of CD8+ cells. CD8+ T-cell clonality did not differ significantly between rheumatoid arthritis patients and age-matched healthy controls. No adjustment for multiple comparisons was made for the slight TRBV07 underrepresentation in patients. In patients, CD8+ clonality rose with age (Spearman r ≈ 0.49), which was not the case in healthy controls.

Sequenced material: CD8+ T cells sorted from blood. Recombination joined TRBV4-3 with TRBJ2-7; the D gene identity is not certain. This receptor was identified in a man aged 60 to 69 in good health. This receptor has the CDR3 CASSPENRPYEQYF. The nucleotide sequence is TGCGCCAGCAGCCCAGAGAACAGACCCTACGAGCAGTACTTC.